The subject of this entry is one T cell receptor (beta chain). At one end, the junction sequence differs from germline, possibly due to a read error. The CDR3 contains 17 residues. CDR1 is DFQATT, CDR2 SNEGSKA, per germline (reference sequence). The data were obtained in a study of T-cell reconstitution after alpha-beta-depleted transplantation in children. Library preparation (for TCRbeta) was performed with unique molecular identifiers. Via MiXCR, TCRdb re-called the PCR reads, giving one row per CDR3 protein. The sample comprises a few hundred thousand distinct CDR3 sequences, about 18% of which are singletons, and 3.3% rests with the top ten.

The sample in question was PBMCs from the stem cell graft donor, obtained from the stem cell graft. The origin of this receptor is a human donor who donated a stem cell graft to a child with acute lymphoblastic leukemia. The chain is built from TRBV20-1 and TRBJ2-3; a weak D match, TRBD2 (6 bases). CDR3 DNA sequence: TGCAGTGCTCTCTGGGGGTCCGGCCGCGGGATCACATATACGCAGTATTTT. It yields the protein CSALWGSGRGITYTQYF.